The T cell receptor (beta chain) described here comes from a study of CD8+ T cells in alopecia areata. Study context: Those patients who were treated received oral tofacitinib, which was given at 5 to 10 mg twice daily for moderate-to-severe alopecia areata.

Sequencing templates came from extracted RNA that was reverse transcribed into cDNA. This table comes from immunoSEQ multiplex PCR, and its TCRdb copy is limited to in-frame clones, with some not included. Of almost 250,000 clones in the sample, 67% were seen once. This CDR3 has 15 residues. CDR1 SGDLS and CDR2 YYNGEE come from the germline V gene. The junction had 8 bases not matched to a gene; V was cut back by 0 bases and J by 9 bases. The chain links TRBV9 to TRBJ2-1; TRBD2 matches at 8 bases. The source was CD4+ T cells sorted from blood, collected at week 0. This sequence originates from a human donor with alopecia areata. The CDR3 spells CASSVEVAGRGEQFF. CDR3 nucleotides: TGTGCCAGCAGCGTAGAGGTAGCGGGGAGGGGTGAGCAGTTCTTC.